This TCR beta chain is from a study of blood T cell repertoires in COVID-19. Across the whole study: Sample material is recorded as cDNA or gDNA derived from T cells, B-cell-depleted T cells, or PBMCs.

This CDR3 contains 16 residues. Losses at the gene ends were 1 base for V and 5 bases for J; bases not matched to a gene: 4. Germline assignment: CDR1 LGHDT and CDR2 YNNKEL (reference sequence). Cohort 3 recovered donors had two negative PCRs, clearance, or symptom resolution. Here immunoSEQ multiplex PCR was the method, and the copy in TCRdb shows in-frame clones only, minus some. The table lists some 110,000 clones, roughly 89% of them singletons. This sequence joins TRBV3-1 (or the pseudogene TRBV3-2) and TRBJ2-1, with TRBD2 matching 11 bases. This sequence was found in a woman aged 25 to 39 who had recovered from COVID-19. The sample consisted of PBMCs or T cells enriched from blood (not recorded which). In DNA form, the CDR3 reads TGTGCCAGCAGCCAAGGCTGGGGACTAGCGGACAATGAGCAGTTCTTC. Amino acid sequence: CASSQGWGLADNEQFF.